The source of this TCR beta chain is a study of T cell responses to AZD1222 COVID-19 vaccine. Findings and caveats of the study: Researchers report vaccine-associated CD4 TCRs spanning spike, with dominance at 160-218 and 743-854. Among the donors, most were white British and more were female, and clonal diversity was possibly underestimated. Seropositive at baseline were only six AZD1222 recipients.

Measured with immunoSEQ multiplex PCR; TCRdb has only the in-frame clones, and not every one. The sample records about 110,000 clones, approximately 92% being singletons. Notes on this clone: Antigen: not known.

CDR3 size: 13 residues. The germline CDR1 and CDR2 sequences are KGHSH and LQKENI. The J segment lost 3 bases and the V segment lost 8 bases, leaving 3 bases of the junction unmatched. Sequencing was performed on peripheral blood, taken 28 days after the second AZD1222 dose. The chain uses TRBV18 and TRBJ2-5; 10 bases fit TRBD2. The origin of this receptor is an adult who received the AZD1222 COVID-19 vaccine. CDR3 coding DNA: TGTGCCAGCGCCGGACTAGCGGAAGAGACCCAGTACTTC. As protein: CASAGLAEETQYF.